The rows below give T cell receptor beta chains drawn from one sample of a study of PD-1 blockade in classical Hodgkin lymphoma. TCRdb's table, derived via immunoSEQ multiplex PCR, lists solely in-frame clones and lacks some. Of over 2,500 clones listed, about 76% were seen once; the top ten hold more than 60%. The sequenced sample was CD8+ T cells from blood, obtained at baseline. Receptors originate from a human donor with classical Hodgkin lymphoma. The CDR3 runs from the conserved cysteine through the conserved F or W. Fields, in order: clone size, V gene, D gene, J gene, CDR3 DNA, CDR3 protein. D genes are given only for firm matches. Some rows mark clone size as missing; the rest say once, few, many or name a class of expanded clone.

>few|TRBV27|NA|TRBJ2-2
TGTGCCAGCAGTTTATTAACCGGGGAGCTGTTTTTT
CASSLLTGELFF
>NA|TRBV5-1|TRBD2|TRBJ2-3
TGCGCCAGCAGCTTGGGTACTACTAGCGGGGGGGCCGCAGATACGCAGTATTTT
CASSLGTTSGGAADTQYF
>NA|TRBV2|NA|TRBJ2-7
TGTGCCAGCAGGGGGACACCTCTGGGGGGACCATACGAGCAGTACTTC
CASRGTPLGGPYEQYF
>NA|TRBV30|NA|TRBJ2-5
TGTGCCTGGAGTGCGATAAAAGAGACCCAGTACTTC
CAWSAIKETQYF
>NA|TRBV30|NA|TRBJ1-2
TGTGCCTGGAGTCAGGACAGCGTAGGCTATGGCTACACCTTC
CAWSQDSVGYGYTF
>NA|TRBV11-2|NA|TRBJ1-2
TGTGCCAGCAGCTTAGCGACCGAATATTGGCTCTATGGCTACACCTTC
CASSLATEYWLYGYTF
>NA|TRBV19|NA|TRBJ1-3
TGTGCCAGTAGTACCACGACTGGCGTGGCTTGGTCTGGAAACACCATATATTTT
CASSTTTGVAWSGNTIYF
>once|TRBV10-3|NA|TRBJ2-1
TGTGCCTTAGGACAGGGCGGGAGTAATGAGCAGTTCTTC
CALGQGGSNEQFF
>NA|TRBV6-6|NA|TRBJ2-2
TGTGCCAGCAGTTACGGCCCCTCGAACGGGGAGCTGTTTTTT
CASSYGPSNGELFF
>NA|TRBV18|NA|TRBJ1-4
TGTGCCAGCTCACCAATGAAGGTGCCGGACGAAAAACTGCTTTTT
CASSPMKVPDEKLLF
>NA|TRBV5-1|TRBD2|TRBJ2-1
TGCGCCAGCAGCTTTTCCGCGGGGGTAGGGAATGAGCAGTTCTTC
CASSFSAGVGNEQFF
>few|TRBV7-8|NA|TRBJ2-1
TGTGCCAGCAGCGGGTGGGACAATGAGCAGTTCTTC
CASSGWDNEQFF
>NA|TRBV6-1|NA|TRBJ1-5
TGTGCCAGCACCCAAGCAGGGGTTAATCAGCCCCAGCATTTT
CASTQAGVNQPQHF
>NA|TRBV15|NA|TRBJ1-2
TGTGCCACCAGCAGAGATTACGGCACAAATGTTGCGCATGGCTACACCTTC
CATSRDYGTNVAHGYTF
>medium-sized|TRBV25-1|NA|TRBJ2-1
TGTGCCAGCAGTGAATATACCCAGGGAAGCCCGGAGCAGTTCTTC
CASSEYTQGSPEQFF
>NA|TRBV21-1|NA|TRBJ2-4
TGTGCCAGCAGCATCATGTGCAGGGCGCGGGCCAAAAACATTCAGTACTTC
CASSIMCRARAKNIQYF
>NA|TRBV5-5|TRBD1|TRBJ1-2
TGTGCCAGCAGCGAGTTGACAGGGAGCTATGGCTACACCTTC
CASSELTGSYGYTF
>NA|TRBV19|TRBD1|TRBJ1-3
TGTGCCAGTAGTACCGGGACAGCTAGCTCTGGAAACACCATATATTTT
CASSTGTASSGNTIYF
>NA|TRBV6-1|NA|TRBJ2-7
TGTGCCAGCAGTGAATGGAATGGGGGAGAGCAGTACTTC
CASSEWNGGEQYF
>once|TRBV4-3|NA|TRBJ2-7
TGCGCCAGCAGCCAAGATAACAGCCCAGGCTACGAGCAGTACTTC
CASSQDNSPGYEQYF
>NA|TRBV5-6|NA|TRBJ1-2
TGTGCCAGCAGCTTGGAAGGGGGGGGCCGTGACTATGGCTACACCTTC
CASSLEGGGRDYGYTF
>NA|TRBV19|NA|TRBJ1-1
TGTGCCAGTAACGGGTGGGACCCGAACACTGAAGCTTTCTTT
CASNGWDPNTEAFF
>NA|TRBV7-9|NA|TRBJ1-2
TGTGCCAGCAGCTTAGCGGACATTGATGGCTACACCTTC
CASSLADIDGYTF
>NA|TRBV7-9|NA|TRBJ2-7
TGTGCCAGCAGCTCCCGGGACCAATGGTACGAGCAGTACTTC
CASSSRDQWYEQYF
>NA|TRBV27|NA|TRBJ2-7
TGTGCCAGCAGTTTTAGTACCGGGACCTACGAGCAGTACTTC
CASSFSTGTYEQYF
>few|TRBV4-3|NA|TRBJ1-1
TGCGCCAGCAGCCCCGACATGACCGGCACTGAAGCTTTCTTT
CASSPDMTGTEAFF
>NA|TRBV7-8|TRBD2|TRBJ2-7
TGTGCCAGCAGCTTAGCGACTAGCGGGAACTACGAGCAGTACTTC
CASSLATSGNYEQYF
>NA|TRBV4-2|NA|TRBJ2-7
TGTGCCAGCAGCCAAGGGGGCACAGGCTCCTACGAGCAGTACTTC
CASSQGGTGSYEQYF
>NA|TRBV4-3|TRBD2|TRBJ2-7
TGCGCCAGCAGCCAAGATCGGAGGGGAGGGACCTACGAGCAGTACTTC
CASSQDRRGGTYEQYF
>few|TRBV9|NA|TRBJ1-1
TGTGCCAGCAGCGCCCCACGGGGGTTGAACACTGAAGCTTTCTTT
CASSAPRGLNTEAFF
>NA|TRBV9|NA|TRBJ2-1
TGTGCCAGCAGCGTAGGCGGCGGGGACTCCTACAATGAGCAGTTCTTC
CASSVGGGDSYNEQFF
>NA|TRBV5-4|TRBD1|TRBJ1-1
TGCGCCAGCAGCCAAGAAACAGGGCAGGGGGCTAGCACTGAAGCTTTCTTT
CASSQETGQGASTEAFF
>NA|TRBV7-9|NA|TRBJ2-7
TGTGCCAGCAGCCGCTCGACAGCTAACCCCTACGAGCAGTACTTC
CASSRSTANPYEQYF
>NA|TRBV27|NA|TRBJ1-1
TGTGCCAGCAGTTCATCTGAAGCTTTCTTT
CASSSSEAFF
>once|TRBV4-2|NA|TRBJ1-1
TGTGCCAGCAGCTTGCCGTTTCCGCTCGGAGGGGACACTGAAGCTTTCTTT
CASSLPFPLGGDTEAFF
>NA|TRBV7-8|NA|TRBJ1-1
TGTGCCAGCAGCCCGACTGACATGAACACTGAAGCTTTCTTT
CASSPTDMNTEAFF
>NA|TRBV27|TRBD1|TRBJ2-7
TGTGCCAGCAGTCCGCAACGAGGGACAGGGGGCCACGAGCAGTACTTC
CASSPQRGTGGHEQYF
>NA|TRBV19|NA|TRBJ2-5
TGTGCCAGTAGTATCTCAGGGGTCTTATCCAAAGAGACCCAGTACTTC
CASSISGVLSKETQYF
>few|TRBV5-1|NA|TRBJ1-1
TGCGCCAGCAGCTTTTTCAGGGAGGTGGGAATGAACACTGAAGCTTTCTTT
CASSFFREVGMNTEAFF
>NA|TRBV5-8|NA|TRBJ1-2
TGTGCCAGCAGCCCCGCGGCGGGGGGAAACTATGGCTACACCTTC
CASSPAAGGNYGYTF
>NA|TRBV28|NA|TRBJ1-1
TGTGCCAGCAGTTTATTGGACGGTGGGAGGATGAACACTGAAGCTTTCTTT
CASSLLDGGRMNTEAFF
>NA|TRBV5-6|NA|TRBJ2-3
TGTGCCAGCAGCTCCCGTCGGGAAGTGGATACGCAGTATTTT
CASSSRREVDTQYF
>few|TRBV5-5|NA|TRBJ2-7
TGTGCCAGCAGCCCAGGGAACGAGCAGTACTTC
CASSPGNEQYF
>medium-sized|TRBV28|NA|TRBJ1-1
TGTGCCAGCAGTTTAGAAGAGGGGGGTGCCATGAACACTGAAGCTTTCTTT
CASSLEEGGAMNTEAFF
>NA|TRBV7-6|TRBD2|TRBJ2-1
TGTGCCAGCAGCTTAGTTCTGGCTAGCGGGCTGATCTCCTACAATGAGCAGTTCTTC
CASSLVLASGLISYNEQFF
>NA|TRBV27|NA|TRBJ1-2
TGTGCCAGCAGTTCCCGGGACGCCTTGGATTACACCTTC
CASSSRDALDYTF
>NA|TRBV14|NA|TRBJ1-2
TGTGCCAGCAGCCAAGTCCCAGGGAGCAATGGCTACACCTTC
CASSQVPGSNGYTF
>NA|TRBV9|NA|TRBJ1-1
TGTGCCAGCAGCGTAGGGTCGGCCCTGAACACTGAAGCTTTCTTT
CASSVGSALNTEAFF
>once|TRBV29-1|NA|TRBJ2-1
TGCAGCGTTGAAGAAGGATCCCCGAGATACAATGAGCAGTTCTTC
CSVEEGSPRYNEQFF
>NA|TRBV9|TRBD2|TRBJ2-1
TGTGCCAGCAGCGTAGGTCTAGCGGGGGGGAATGAGCAGTTCTTC
CASSVGLAGGNEQFF
>NA|TRBV4-1|TRBD2|TRBJ2-2
TGCGCCAGCAGACGACTAGCATCGGCCACCGGGGAGCTGTTTTTT
CASRRLASATGELFF
>NA|TRBV2|NA|TRBJ2-7
TGTGCCAGCAGTGAGCGGGGGCAGCGCTACGAGCAGTACTTC
CASSERGQRYEQYF
>NA|TRBV11-1|NA|TRBJ2-7
TGTGCCAGCAGCTTAGGGACCAATAACGAGCAGTACTTC
CASSLGTNNEQYF